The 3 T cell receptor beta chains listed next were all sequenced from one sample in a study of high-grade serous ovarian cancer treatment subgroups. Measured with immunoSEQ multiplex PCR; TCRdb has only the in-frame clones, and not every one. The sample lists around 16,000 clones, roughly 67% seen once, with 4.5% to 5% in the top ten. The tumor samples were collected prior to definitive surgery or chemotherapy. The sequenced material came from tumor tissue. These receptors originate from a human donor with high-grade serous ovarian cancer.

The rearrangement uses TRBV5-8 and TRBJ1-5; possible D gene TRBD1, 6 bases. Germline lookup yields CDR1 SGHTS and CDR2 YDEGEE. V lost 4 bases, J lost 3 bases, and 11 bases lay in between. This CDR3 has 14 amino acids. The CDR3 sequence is CASSPGTFNQPQHF. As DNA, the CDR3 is TGTGCCAGCAGCCCCGGGACATTCAATCAGCCCCAGCATTTT. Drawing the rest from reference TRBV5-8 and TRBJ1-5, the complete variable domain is EAGVTQSPTHLIKTRGQQATLRCSPISGHTSVYWYQQALGLGLQFLLWYDEGEERNRGNFPPRFSGRQFPNYSSELNVNALELEDSALYLCASSPGTFNQPQHFGDGTRLSIL.

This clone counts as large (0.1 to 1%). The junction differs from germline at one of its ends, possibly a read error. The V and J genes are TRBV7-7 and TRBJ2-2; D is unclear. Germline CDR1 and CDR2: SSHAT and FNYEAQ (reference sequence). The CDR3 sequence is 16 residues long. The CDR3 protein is CASSPAEGSRTGELFF. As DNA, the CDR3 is TGTGCTAGCAGCCCCGCCGAAGGTAGCCGCACCGGGGAGCTGTTTTTT.

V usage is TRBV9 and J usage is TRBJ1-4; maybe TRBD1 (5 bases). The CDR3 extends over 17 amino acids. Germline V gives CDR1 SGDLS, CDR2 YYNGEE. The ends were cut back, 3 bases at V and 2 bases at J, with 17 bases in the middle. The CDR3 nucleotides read TGTGCCAGCAGCGCGGAGATGCCCGGGACGACTAATGAAAAACTGTTTTTT. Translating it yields CASSAEMPGTTNEKLFF.